The sequence of this T cell receptor (beta chain) was determined in a study of T-cell reconstitution after alpha-beta-depleted transplantation in children. The library targeted TCRbeta and was prepared with unique molecular identifiers. TCRdb used MiXCR to reprocess the PCR reads, holding one entry per CDR3 protein. This sample carries around 600,000 distinct CDR3 sequences, 8% to 11% of them seen once, and the ten largest clones take about 4.3%. V was trimmed by 6 bases and J by 3 bases, leaving 0 bases between them. This CDR3 is 10 amino acids long. Sequenced material: PBMCs from the stem cell graft donor, taken from the stem cell graft. This sequence was found in a human donor who donated a stem cell graft to a child with acute myeloid leukemia. J is TRBJ1-5 and V is TRBV12-3 or TRBV12-4; D gene ambiguous. In DNA form, the CDR3 reads TGTGCCAGCAGCAATCAGCCCCAGCATTTT. Translating it yields CASSNQPQHF.